These 10 T cell receptor beta chains came from one sample sequenced in a study of shared clonotypes between healthy human individuals. In the naive CD8 group, cells lacked CD45RO and were positively selected for CCR7, so terminally differentiated effector memory CD45RA+ cells were left out. Some clones are missing from TCRdb's copy, which holds only in-frame ones; the method was immunoSEQ multiplex PCR. The table lists 700,000 to 950,000 clones, about 96% of them singletons. Specimen: naive CD8+ T cells sorted from blood. These receptors were collected from a man in his thirties or forties in good health.

V is TRBV7-2 and J is TRBJ2-7; weak D call: TRBD2 (5 bases). CDR1 SGHTA and CDR2 FQGNSA come from the germline V gene. The CDR3 extends over 13 amino acids. The ends were cut back, 4 bases at V and 5 bases at J, with 12 bases in the middle. The chain's CDR3 is CASSSRPGDEQYF. The CDR3, as DNA: TGTGCCAGCAGCTCCCGACCCGGGGACGAGCAGTACTTC.

The rearrangement joins TRBV15 to TRBJ2-2, with 7 bases lining up with TRBD2. Germline loops: CDR1 LNHNV, CDR2 YYDKDF (reference sequence). V was clipped by 0 bases and J by 4 bases; unmatched bases: 5. There are 16 residues in the CDR3. The CDR3 nucleotides read TGTGCCACCAGCAGAGAACCAGCGGGGCCCACCGGGGAGCTGTTTTTT. It codes for CATSREPAGPTGELFF.

The chain is built from TRBV9 and TRBJ2-1; 9 bases match TRBD1. From germline, CDR1 is SGDLS and CDR2 YYNGEE. The CDR3 spans 14 residues. Trimming took 3 bases from V and 3 from J; bases not matched to a gene: 1. The CDR3 sequence: CASSEGQGYNEQFF. CDR3 DNA sequence: TGTGCCAGCAGCGAGGGACAGGGCTACAATGAGCAGTTCTTC.

Note on this clone: This sample also contains other DNA sequences that code for the same CDR3. The chain uses TRBV7-9 and TRBJ2-7, with no clear D. This CDR3 is built from 11 residues. Germline V CDR1 and CDR2: SEHNR, FQNEAQ (reference sequence). V lost 1 base, J lost 4 bases, and 2 bases lay in between. The CDR3 loop is CASSLEYEQYF. CDR3 nucleotides: TGTGCCAGCAGCTTAGAGTACGAGCAGTACTTC.

The chain links TRBV2 to TRBJ2-5, with a weak D call TRBD1 (6 bases). Trimming removed 7 bases at V and 6 bases at J, with 9 bases between. Germline values: CDR1 SNHLY, CDR2 FYNNEI. The CDR3 sequence is 11 residues long. The CDR3 nucleotides are TGTGCCAGCATCGACAGGCAGACCCAGTACTTC. Translation: CASIDRQTQYF.

The gene calls are TRBV9 and TRBJ2-5; weak D call: TRBD2 (7 bases). The CDR3 consists of 17 residues. Germline CDR1 and CDR2: SGDLS and YYNGEE. V gave up 3 bases and J gave up 3 bases, with 21 bases separating them. The CDR3 protein is CASSAAPGRGDEETQYF. Written as DNA, the CDR3 is TGTGCCAGCAGCGCAGCGCCGGGGAGGGGGGACGAAGAGACCCAGTACTTC.

This clone occurred once. CDR3 sequence: CASSLGTSGEQFF. DNA of the CDR3: TGTGCCAGCAGCTTGGGGACTAGCGGGGAGCAGTTCTTC. J is TRBJ2-1 and V is TRBV5-4; 11 nucleotides match TRBD2. Looked up from germline, CDR1 is SGHNT and CDR2 is YYREEE (reference sequence). V trimming: 0 bases; J trimming: 10 bases; junction bases outside the gene matches: 0. This CDR3 is 13 amino acids long.

The chain couples TRBV27 to TRBJ2-3; weak D call: TRBD2 (6 bases). CDR1 is MNHEY and CDR2 is SMNVEV in the germline V gene (reference sequence). This CDR3 has 15 amino acids. Trimming took off 6 bases at V and 0 bases at J, with 13 bases between the two ends. The CDR3 loop reads CASRGLYSSTDTQYF. The CDR3 DNA sequence: TGTGCCAGCAGGGGACTCTATTCTAGCACAGATACGCAGTATTTT.

V and J are TRBV6-1 and TRBJ2-5; D might be TRBD2 (6 bases). CDR1 is MNHNS and CDR2 is SASEGT in the germline V gene. The CDR3 contains 13 residues. V was cut by 8 bases and J by 5 bases, with 15 bases left in between. The DNA of the CDR3 is TGTGCCAGCCGTAGACTAGTCCGGGAGACCCAGTACTTC. Its translation is CASRRLVRETQYF.

This rearrangement joins TRBV27 to TRBJ2-1, with 7 bases fitting TRBD1. CDR1 and CDR2 (germline): MNHEY, SMNVEV (reference sequence). Losses at the gene ends were 6 bases for V and 3 bases for J; bases not matched to a gene: 8. The CDR3 sequence is 15 residues long. DNA of the CDR3: TGTGCCAGCAGCCCCCGGGACAGATACTACAATGAGCAGTTCTTC. This codes for CASSPRDRYYNEQFF.